This T cell receptor beta chain is from a study of cytomegalovirus exposure and HLA in healthy donors. Use of 60 Vbeta and 13 Jbeta primers characterized the PCR. Some clones are missing from TCRdb's copy, which holds only in-frame ones; the method was immunoSEQ multiplex PCR. The repertoire holds roughly 150,000 clones, over 70% seen once, with approximately 1.2% in the top ten. Only a few counts were recorded for this clone. What was sequenced was PBMCs. The receptor was derived from a boy aged 2-9 years in good health and CMV-seronegative.

CDR3 DNA: TGTGCCACCTACGCAGGAGGCATTCAGTACTTC. It codes for CATYAGGIQYF. This chain uses TRBV27 with TRBJ2-4, with a tentative D call TRBD2 (5 bases). The V and J ends lost 10 bases and 9 bases respectively, with 13 bases between them. The CDR3 sequence is 11 residues long. Germline lookup yields CDR1 MNHEY and CDR2 SMNVEV (reference sequence).